This T cell receptor (beta chain) appears in the sequencing data of a study of T cells after yellow fever vaccination. TCRdb re-called the 5' RACE reads through MiXCR, storing one row per CDR3 protein. The sample has 350,000 to 550,000 distinct CDR3 sequences; around 20% are singletons. This clonotype was observed at least ten times. This material consisted of PBMCs, taken before the yellow fever booster vaccination. The sequence was collected from a man in his late teens or twenties who received the YFV17D yellow fever vaccine.

The CDR3, as DNA: TGTGCCAGCTCACCAAGTAGCCGAGAGCAGTACTTC. Amino acid sequence: CASSPSSREQYF. The chain carries TRBV18 and TRBJ2-7; unclear D gene. CDR1 and CDR2 from the germline V gene are KGHSH and LQKENI. The length of the CDR3 is 12 residues. Trimming cost V 2 bases and J 7 bases, with 9 bases left between them. Full variable domain (remainder filled in from reference TRBV18 and TRBJ2-7): NAGVMQNPRHLVRRRGQEARLRCSPMKGHSHVYWYRQLPEEGLKFMVYLQKENIIDESGMPKERFSAEFPKEGPSILRIQQVVRGDSAAYFCASSPSSREQYFGPGTRLTVT.